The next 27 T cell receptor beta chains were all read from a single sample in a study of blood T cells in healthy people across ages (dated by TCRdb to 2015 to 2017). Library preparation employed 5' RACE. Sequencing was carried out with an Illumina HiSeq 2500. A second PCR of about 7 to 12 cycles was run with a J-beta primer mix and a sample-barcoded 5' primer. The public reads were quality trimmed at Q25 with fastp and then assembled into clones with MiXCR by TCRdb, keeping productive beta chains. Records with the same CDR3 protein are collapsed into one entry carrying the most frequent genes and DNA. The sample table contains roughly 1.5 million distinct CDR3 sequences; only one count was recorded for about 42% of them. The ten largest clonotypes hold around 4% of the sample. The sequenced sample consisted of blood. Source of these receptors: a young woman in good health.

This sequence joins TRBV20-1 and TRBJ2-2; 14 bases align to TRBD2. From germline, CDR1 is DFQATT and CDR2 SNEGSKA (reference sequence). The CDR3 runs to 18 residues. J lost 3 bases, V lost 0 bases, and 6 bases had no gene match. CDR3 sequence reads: CSARDPTSGRVDTGELFF. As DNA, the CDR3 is TGCAGTGCTAGAGATCCGACTAGCGGGAGGGTTGACACCGGGGAGCTGTTTTTT.

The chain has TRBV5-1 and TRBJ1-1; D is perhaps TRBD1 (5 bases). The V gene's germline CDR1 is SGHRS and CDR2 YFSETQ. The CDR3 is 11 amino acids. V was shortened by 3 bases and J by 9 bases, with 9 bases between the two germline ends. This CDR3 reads CASSSPGQAFF. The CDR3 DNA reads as TGCGCCAGCAGCTCCCCGGGACAAGCTTTCTTT. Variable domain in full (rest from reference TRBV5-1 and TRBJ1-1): KAGVTQTPRYLIKTRGQQVTLSCSPISGHRSVSWYQQTPGQGLQFLFEYFSETQRNKGNFPGRFSGRQFSNSRSEMNVSTLELGDSALYLCASSSPGQAFFGQGTRLTVV.

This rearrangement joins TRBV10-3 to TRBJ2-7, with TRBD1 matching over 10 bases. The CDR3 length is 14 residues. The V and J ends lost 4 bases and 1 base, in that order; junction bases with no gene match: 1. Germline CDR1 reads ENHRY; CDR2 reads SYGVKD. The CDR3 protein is CAISGDRGSYEQYF. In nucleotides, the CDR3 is TGTGCCATCAGTGGGGACAGGGGATCCTACGAGCAGTACTTC.

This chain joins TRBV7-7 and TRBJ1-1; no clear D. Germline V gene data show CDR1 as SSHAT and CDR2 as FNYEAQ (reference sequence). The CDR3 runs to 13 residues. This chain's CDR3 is CTSSLSLRSEAFF. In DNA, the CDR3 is TGTACTAGCAGCTTAAGTTTGCGATCTGAAGCTTTCTTT.

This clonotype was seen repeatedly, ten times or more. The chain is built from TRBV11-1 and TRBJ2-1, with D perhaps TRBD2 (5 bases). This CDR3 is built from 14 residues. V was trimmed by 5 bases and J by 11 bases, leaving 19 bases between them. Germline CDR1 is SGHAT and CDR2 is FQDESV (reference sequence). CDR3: CASSDPGLRGKQFF. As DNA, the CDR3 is TGTGCCAGCAGCGACCCAGGCCTCCGGGGTAAGCAGTTCTTC.

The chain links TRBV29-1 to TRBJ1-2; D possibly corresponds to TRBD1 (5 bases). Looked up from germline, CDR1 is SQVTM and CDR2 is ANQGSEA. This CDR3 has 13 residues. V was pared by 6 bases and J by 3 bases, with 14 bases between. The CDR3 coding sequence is TGCAGCGTCCGGGGACCCCTAGACTATGGCTACACCTTC. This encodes CSVRGPLDYGYTF.

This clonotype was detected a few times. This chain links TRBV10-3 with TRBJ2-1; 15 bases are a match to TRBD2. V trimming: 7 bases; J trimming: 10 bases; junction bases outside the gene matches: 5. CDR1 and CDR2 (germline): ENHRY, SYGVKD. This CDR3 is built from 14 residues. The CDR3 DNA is TGTGCCATCAAAGGACTAGCGGGAGGGGGGGAGCAGTTCTTC. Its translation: CAIKGLAGGGEQFF.

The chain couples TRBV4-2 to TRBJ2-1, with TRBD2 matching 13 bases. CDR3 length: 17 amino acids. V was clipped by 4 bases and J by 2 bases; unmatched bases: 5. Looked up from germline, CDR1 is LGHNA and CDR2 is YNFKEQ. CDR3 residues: CASSLSLAGGPYNEQFF. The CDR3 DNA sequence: TGTGCCAGCAGCCTATCACTAGCGGGAGGGCCCTACAATGAGCAGTTCTTC.

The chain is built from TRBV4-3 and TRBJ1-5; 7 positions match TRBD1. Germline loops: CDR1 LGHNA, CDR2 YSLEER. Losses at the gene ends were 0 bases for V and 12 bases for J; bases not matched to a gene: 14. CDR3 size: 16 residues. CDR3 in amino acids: CASSQDAGQLQSSQHF. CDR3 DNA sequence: TGCGCCAGCAGCCAAGATGCGGGACAGCTGCAATCGAGCCAGCATTTT.

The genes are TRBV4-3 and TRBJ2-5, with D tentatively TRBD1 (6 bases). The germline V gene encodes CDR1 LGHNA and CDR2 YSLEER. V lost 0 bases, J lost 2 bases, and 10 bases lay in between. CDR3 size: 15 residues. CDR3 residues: CASSQDLGQQETQYF. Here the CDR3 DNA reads TGCGCCAGCAGCCAAGATTTAGGACAGCAAGAGACCCAGTACTTC.

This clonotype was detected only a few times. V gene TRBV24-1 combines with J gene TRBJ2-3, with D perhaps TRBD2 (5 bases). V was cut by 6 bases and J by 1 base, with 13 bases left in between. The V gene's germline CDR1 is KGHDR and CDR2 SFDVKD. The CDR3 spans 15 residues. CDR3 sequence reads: CATSSGRAGTDTQYF. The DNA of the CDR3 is TGTGCCACCAGTTCTGGGCGGGCCGGCACAGATACGCAGTATTTT.

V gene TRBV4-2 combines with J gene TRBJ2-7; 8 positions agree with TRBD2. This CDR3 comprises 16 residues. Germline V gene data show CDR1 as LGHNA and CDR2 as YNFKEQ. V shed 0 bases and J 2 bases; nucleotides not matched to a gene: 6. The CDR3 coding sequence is TGTGCCAGCAGCCAAGATCTTACTAGCGGCCCCTACGAGCAGTACTTC. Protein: CASSQDLTSGPYEQYF.

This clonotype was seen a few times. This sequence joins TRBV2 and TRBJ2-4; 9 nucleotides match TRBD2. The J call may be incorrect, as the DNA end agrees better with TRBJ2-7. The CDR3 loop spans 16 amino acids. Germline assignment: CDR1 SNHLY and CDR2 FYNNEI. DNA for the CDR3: TGTGCCAGTATGACAATCTTGGGACTAGCCCTCTACGAGCAGTACTTC. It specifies CASMTILGLALYEQYF.

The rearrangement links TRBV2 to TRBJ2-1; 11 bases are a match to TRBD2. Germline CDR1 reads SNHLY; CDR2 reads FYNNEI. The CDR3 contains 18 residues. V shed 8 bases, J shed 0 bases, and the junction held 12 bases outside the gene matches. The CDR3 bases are TGTGCCAGCGGGGGTGGGACTAGCGGACATAGCTCCTACAATGAGCAGTTCTTC. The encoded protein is CASGGGTSGHSSYNEQFF.

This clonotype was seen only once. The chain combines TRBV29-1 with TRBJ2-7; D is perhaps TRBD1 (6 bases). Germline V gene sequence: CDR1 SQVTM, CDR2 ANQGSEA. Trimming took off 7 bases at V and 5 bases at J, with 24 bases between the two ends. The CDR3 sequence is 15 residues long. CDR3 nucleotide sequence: TGCAGCGGAGCCTCAGTCGGGACACCTCCCCACGAGCAGTACTTC. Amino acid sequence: CSGASVGTPPHEQYF.

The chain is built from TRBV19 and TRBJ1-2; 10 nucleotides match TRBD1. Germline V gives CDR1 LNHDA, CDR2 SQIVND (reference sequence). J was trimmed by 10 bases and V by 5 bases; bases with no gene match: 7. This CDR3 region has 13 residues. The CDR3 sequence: CASSAGQGSDYTF. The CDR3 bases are TGTGCCAGTAGTGCGGGACAGGGGAGCGACTACACCTTC.

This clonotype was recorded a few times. This CDR3 is CASSLPLAPYEQYF. CDR3 in DNA: TGTGCCAGCAGTTTACCTCTAGCCCCCTACGAGCAGTACTTC. This rearrangement joins TRBV28 to TRBJ2-7, with D maybe TRBD2 (5 bases). V was pared by 2 bases and J by 2 bases, with 10 bases between. Germline values: CDR1 MDHEN, CDR2 SYDVKM. The CDR3 contains 14 residues.

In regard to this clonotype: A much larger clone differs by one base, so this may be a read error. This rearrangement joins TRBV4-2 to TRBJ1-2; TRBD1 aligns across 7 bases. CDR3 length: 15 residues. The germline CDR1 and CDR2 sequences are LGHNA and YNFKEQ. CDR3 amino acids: CANSQEGAPTYGYTF. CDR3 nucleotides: TGTGCCAACAGCCAAGAGGGGGCGCCAACCTATGGCTACACCTTC.

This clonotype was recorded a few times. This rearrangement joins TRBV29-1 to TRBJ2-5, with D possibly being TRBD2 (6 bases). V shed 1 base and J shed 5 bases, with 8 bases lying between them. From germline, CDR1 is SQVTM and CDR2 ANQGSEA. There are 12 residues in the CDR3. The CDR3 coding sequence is TGCAGCGTTGAAGCGGGGGTGGAGACCCAGTACTTC. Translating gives CSVEAGVETQYF.

CDR3 bases: TGCAGTGCTCGCCACGCCCGGCGGGGTCTCTACAATGAGCAGTTCTTC. It codes for CSARHARRGLYNEQFF. The chain recombines TRBV20-1 with TRBJ2-1; a possible D gene is TRBD2 (6 bases). Per the germline V gene, CDR1 is DFQATT and CDR2 is SNEGSKA (reference sequence). The CDR3 is 16 amino acids. V was clipped by 5 bases and J by 3 bases, with 20 bases between them.

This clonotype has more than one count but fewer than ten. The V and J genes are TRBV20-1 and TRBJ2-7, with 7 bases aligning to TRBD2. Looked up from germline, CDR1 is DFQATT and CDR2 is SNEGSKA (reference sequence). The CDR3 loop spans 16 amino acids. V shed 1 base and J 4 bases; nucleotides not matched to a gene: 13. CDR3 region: CSARGYGSGVSYEQYF. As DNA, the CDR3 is TGCAGTGCTAGAGGGTACGGGAGCGGGGTCTCTTACGAGCAGTACTTC.

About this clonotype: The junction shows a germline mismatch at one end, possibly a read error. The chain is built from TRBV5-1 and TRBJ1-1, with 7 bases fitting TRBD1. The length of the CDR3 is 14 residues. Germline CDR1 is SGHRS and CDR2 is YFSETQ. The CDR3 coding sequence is TGCGCCAGCAGCCTCCTACAGGGGAACACTGGAGCTTTCTTT. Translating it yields CASSLLQGNTGAFF.

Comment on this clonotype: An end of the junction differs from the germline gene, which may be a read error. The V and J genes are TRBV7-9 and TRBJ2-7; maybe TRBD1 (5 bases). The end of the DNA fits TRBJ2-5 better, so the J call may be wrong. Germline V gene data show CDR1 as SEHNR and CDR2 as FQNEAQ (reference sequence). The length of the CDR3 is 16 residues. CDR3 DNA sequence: TGTGCCAGCAGCTCAACGGACACAACCTACCAAGGGACCCAGTACTTC. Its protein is CASSSTDTTYQGTQYF.

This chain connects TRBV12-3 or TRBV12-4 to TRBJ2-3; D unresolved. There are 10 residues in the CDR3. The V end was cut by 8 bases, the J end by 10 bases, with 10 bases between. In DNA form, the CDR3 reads TGTGCCAGCGGTAGAGGAGCGCAGTATTTT. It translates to CASGRGAQYF.

The CDR3 spells CASSSPGLAGGINEQFF. The CDR3 DNA reads as TGTGCCAGCAGCTCCCCGGGACTAGCGGGGGGAATCAATGAGCAGTTCTTC. The chain is built from TRBV7-2 and TRBJ2-1; TRBD2 matches 15 bases. Germline V lookup: CDR1 SGHTA, CDR2 FQGNSA. This CDR3 has 17 residues. V shed 4 bases, J shed 6 bases, and the junction held 7 bases outside the gene matches.

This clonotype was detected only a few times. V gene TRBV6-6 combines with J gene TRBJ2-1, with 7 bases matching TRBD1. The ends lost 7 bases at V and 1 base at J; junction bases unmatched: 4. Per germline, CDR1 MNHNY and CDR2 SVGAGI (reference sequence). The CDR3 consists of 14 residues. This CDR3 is CASTTGESYNEQFF. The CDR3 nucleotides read TGTGCCAGCACCACAGGGGAATCCTACAATGAGCAGTTCTTC.

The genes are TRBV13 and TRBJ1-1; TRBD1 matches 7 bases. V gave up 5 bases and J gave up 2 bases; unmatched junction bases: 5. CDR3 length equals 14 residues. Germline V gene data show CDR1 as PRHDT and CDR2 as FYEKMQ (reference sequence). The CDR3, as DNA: TGTGCCAGCAGCGACCGACAGGGAAACACTGAAGCTTTCTTT. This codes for CASSDRQGNTEAFF.